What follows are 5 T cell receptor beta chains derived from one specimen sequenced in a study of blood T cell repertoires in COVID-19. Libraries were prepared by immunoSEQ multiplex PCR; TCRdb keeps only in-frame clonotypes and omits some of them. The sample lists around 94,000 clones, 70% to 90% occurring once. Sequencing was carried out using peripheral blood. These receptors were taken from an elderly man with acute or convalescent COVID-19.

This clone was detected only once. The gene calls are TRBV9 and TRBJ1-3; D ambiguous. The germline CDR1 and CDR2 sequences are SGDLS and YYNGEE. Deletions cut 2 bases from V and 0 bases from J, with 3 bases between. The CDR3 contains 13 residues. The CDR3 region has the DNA TGTGCCAGCAGCGTCAACTCTGGAAACACCATATATTTT. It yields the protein CASSVNSGNTIYF.

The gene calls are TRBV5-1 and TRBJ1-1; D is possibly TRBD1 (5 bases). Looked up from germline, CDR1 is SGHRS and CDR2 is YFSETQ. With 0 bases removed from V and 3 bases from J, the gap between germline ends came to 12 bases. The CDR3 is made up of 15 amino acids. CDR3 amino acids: CASSLGWGRDTEAFF. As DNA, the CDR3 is TGCGCCAGCAGCTTGGGTTGGGGCAGGGACACTGAAGCTTTCTTT.

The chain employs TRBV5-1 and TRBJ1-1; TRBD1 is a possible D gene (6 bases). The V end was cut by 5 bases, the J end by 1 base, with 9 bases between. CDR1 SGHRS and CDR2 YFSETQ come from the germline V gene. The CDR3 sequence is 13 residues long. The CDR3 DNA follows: TGCGCCAGCAGTGCAGGGGAGAACACTGAAGCTTTCTTT. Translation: CASSAGENTEAFF.

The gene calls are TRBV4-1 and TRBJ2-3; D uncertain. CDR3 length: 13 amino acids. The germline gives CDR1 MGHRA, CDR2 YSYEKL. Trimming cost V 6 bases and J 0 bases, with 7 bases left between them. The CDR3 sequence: CASRASSTDTQYF. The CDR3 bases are TGCGCCAGCAGGGCATCGAGCACAGATACGCAGTATTTT.

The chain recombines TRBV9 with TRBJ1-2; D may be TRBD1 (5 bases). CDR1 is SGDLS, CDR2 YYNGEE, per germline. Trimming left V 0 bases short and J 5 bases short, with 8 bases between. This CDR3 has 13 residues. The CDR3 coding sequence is TGTGCCAGCAGCGTAGCTGGGGGGTATGGCTACACCTTC. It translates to CASSVAGGYGYTF.